What follows are 4 T cell receptor beta chains derived from one specimen sequenced in a study of early T cells in non-severe SARS-CoV-2 infection. Each CDR3 protein gets one entry after TCRdb re-called the 5' RACE reads with MiXCR. The repertoire consists of 100,000 to 130,000 distinct CDR3 sequences, with around 10% occurring once and the leading ten covering roughly 7.5%. The sample consisted of whole blood. The receptors shown here come from an adult who was a healthcare worker with PCR-confirmed SARS-CoV-2 infection or an uninfected control (not recorded which).

This clonotype appeared a few times. The genes are TRBV5-5 and TRBJ2-5, with a tentative D call TRBD2 (5 bases). CDR3 length: 15 amino acids. Germline CDR1 is SGHKS and CDR2 is YYEKEE (reference sequence). V was shortened by 2 bases and J by 3 bases, with 14 bases between the two germline ends. CDR3 coding DNA: TGTGCCAGCAGCTTTGGCAGCGGCAGGAAAGAGACCCAGTACTTC. Translated, it gives CASSFGSGRKETQYF.

This clonotype is judged medium-sized. The rearrangement joins TRBV6-2 or TRBV6-3 to TRBJ2-1; 7 nucleotides match TRBD2. The CDR3 covers 14 residues. Germline V gene sequence: CDR1 MNHEY, CDR2 SVGEGT. With V trimmed by 6 bases and J by 6 bases, 8 bases remained unmatched. This chain's CDR3 is CASSPGLESNEQFF. Written as DNA, the CDR3 is TGTGCCAGCAGCCCCGGACTAGAAAGCAATGAGCAGTTCTTC.

This clonotype appeared many times. This chain uses TRBV5-1 with TRBJ2-2; D is unresolved. V lost 4 bases to trimming and J lost 7 bases, with 20 bases between them. Germline V gives CDR1 SGHRS, CDR2 YFSETQ. CDR3 length equals 16 residues. CDR3 in DNA: TGCGCCAGCAGCCCCCCGGCCCTCGGACCGGGCGGGGAGCTGTTTTTT. Its translation is CASSPPALGPGGELFF.

In its sample, this clonotype was seen many times. The chain couples TRBV4-3 to TRBJ2-2, with D perhaps matching TRBD1 (5 bases). This CDR3 is 15 amino acids long. Germline V gives CDR1 LGHNA, CDR2 YSLEER. With 0 bases removed from V and 3 bases from J, the gap between germline ends came to 8 bases. The CDR3: CASSQDAGYTGELFF. In nucleotides, the CDR3 is TGCGCCAGCAGCCAAGATGCAGGGTACACCGGGGAGCTGTTTTTT.